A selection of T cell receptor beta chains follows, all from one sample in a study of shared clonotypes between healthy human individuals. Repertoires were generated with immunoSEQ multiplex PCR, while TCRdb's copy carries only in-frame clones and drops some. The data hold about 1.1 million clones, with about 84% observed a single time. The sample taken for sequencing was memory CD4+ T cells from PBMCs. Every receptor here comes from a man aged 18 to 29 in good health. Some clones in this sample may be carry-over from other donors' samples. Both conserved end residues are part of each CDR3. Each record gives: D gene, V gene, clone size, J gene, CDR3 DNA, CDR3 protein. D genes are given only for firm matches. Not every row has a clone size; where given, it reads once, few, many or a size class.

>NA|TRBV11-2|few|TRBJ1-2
TGTGCCAGCAGCTTGGGAGTAAACTATGGCTACACCTTC
CASSLGVNYGYTF
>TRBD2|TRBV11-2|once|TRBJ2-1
TGTGCCAGCAGCCCTGACCTAGCGGCTTACAATGAGCAGTTCTTC
CASSPDLAAYNEQFF
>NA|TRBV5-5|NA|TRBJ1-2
TGTGCCAGCAGCCAGAGCTACAACTATGGCTACACCTTC
CASSQSYNYGYTF
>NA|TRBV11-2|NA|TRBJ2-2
TGTGCCAGCAGCTTAATGAGGGTAGGGAACACCGGGGAGCTGTTTTTT
CASSLMRVGNTGELFF
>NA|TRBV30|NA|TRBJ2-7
TGTGCCTGGAGTGTCAAACAGAATCCCTACGAGCAGTACTTC
CAWSVKQNPYEQYF
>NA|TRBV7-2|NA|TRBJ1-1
TGTGCCAGCAGCTCCAGACAGTCAAACACTGAAGCTTTCTTT
CASSSRQSNTEAFF
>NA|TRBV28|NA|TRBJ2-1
TGTGCCAGCAGTTTAATGGGGGCGGGAGTTTGGCGGGAGCAGTTCTTC
CASSLMGAGVWREQFF
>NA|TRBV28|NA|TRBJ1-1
TGTGCCAGCAGTTTAATGGGCTGGGGCAGGGGGAACACTGAAGCTTTCTTT
CASSLMGWGRGNTEAFF
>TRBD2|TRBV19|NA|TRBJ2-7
TGTGCCAGCAGTTTTACAGGGTCCGCGGGAGGGAAGATGTACGAGCAGTACTTC
CASSFTGSAGGKMYEQYF
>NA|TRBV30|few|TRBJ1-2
TGTGCCTGGTCCCGTTCGGGCTTCGGCTACACCTTC
CAWSRSGFGYTF
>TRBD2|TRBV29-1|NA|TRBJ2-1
TGCAGCGTTGAATCGAGTCGGGGGAGGGCCCGAAGCAGGGAGCAGTTCTTC
CSVESSRGRARSREQFF
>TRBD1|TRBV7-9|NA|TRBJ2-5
TGTGCCAGCAGCCAGGGGGCGAAGGAGACCCAGTACTTC
CASSQGAKETQYF
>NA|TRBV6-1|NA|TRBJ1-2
TGTGCCAGCAGTTCCCCGGGAGGATCCTATGGCTACACCTTC
CASSSPGGSYGYTF
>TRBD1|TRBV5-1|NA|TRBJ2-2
TGCGCCAGCAGCTTGGCTGACAGGGGTGTTTTGTTTTTT
CASSLADRGVLFF
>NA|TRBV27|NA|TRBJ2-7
TGTGCCAGCAGTCGGAGGGGCGCCAGATACGAGCAGTACTTC
CASSRRGARYEQYF
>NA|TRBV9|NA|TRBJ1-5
TGTGCCAGCAGCCCTGGGGGCCAGAATCAGCCCCAGCATTTT
CASSPGGQNQPQHF
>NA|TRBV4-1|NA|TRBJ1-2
TGCGCCAGCAGCCCTGGTCTCCTGGGGGGAGGCTACACCTTC
CASSPGLLGGGYTF
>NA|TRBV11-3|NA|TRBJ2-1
TGTGCCAGCAGCTTACAGAAGGGATACAATGAGCAGTTCTTC
CASSLQKGYNEQFF
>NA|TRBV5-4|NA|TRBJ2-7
TGTGCCAGCAGCTTATTTGCGGCGGGGATCGGCTACGAGCAGTACTTC
CASSLFAAGIGYEQYF
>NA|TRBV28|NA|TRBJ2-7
TGTGCCAGCAGTTTGCGGCCTTGGGGCGGAGCCTCCTACGAGCAGTACTTC
CASSLRPWGGASYEQYF
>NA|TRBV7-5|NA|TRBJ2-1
TGTGTCAGAAGCCCACGGGAGGGCCGGATTAATGAGCAGTTCTTC
CVRSPREGRINEQFF
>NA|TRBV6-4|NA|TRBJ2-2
TGTGCCAGCAGAGGACAGTACACCGGGGAGCTGTTTTTT
CASRGQYTGELFF
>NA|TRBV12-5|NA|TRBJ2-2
TGTGCTAGTGGTTTGCCGACTGCCCGGAGCACCGGGGAGCTGTTTTTT
CASGLPTARSTGELFF
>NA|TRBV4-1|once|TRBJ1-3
TGCGCCAGCAGCCAAGGGCGACAGTCCTCTGGAAACACCATATATTTT
CASSQGRQSSGNTIYF
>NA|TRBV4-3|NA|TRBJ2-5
TGCGCCAGCAGCCAAGGGGTACAAGAGACCCAGTACTTC
CASSQGVQETQYF
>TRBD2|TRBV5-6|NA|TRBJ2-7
TGTGCCAGCAGCGCCATACCGGGACTAGCGGTAGGCGGTTCCTACGAGCAGTACTTC
CASSAIPGLAVGGSYEQYF
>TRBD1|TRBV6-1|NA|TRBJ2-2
TGTGCCAGCAGTGGGGGCAGGGGGCGGATCGGAAACACCGGGGAGCTGTTTTTT
CASSGGRGRIGNTGELFF
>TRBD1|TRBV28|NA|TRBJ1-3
TGTGCCAGCAGACCCGGGACAGGGGTAGCTGGAAACACCATATATTTT
CASRPGTGVAGNTIYF
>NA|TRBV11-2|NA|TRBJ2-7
TGTGCCAGCAGCTCGATCTCCGCTCTCTACGAGCAGTACTTC
CASSSISALYEQYF